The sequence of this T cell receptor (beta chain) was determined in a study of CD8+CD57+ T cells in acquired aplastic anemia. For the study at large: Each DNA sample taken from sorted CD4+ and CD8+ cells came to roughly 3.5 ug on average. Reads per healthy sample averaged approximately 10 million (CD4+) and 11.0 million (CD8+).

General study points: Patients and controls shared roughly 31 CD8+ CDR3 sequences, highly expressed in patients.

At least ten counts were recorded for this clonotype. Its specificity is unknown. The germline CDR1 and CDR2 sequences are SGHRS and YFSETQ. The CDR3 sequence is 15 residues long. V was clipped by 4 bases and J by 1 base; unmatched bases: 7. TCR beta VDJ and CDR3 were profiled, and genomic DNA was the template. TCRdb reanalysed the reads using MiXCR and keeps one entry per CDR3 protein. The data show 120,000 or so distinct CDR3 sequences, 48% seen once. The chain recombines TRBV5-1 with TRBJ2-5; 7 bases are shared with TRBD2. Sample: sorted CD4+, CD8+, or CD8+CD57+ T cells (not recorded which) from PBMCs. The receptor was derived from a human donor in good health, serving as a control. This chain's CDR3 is CASSPGGGRQETQYF. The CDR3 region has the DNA TGCGCCAGCAGCCCTGGGGGGGGTCGCCAAGAGACCCAGTACTTC.